The rows below give T cell receptor beta chains drawn from one sample of a study of blood T cells in healthy people across ages. TCRdb re-called the 5' RACE reads through MiXCR, storing one row per CDR3 protein. The repertoire consists of 1.5 million to 2 million distinct CDR3 sequences, with 34% occurring once and the leading ten covering around 11%. The sequenced material came from blood. These receptor sequences come from a woman under 40 in good health. Both conserved end residues are part of each CDR3. The order of the fields is clone size, V gene, J gene, D gene, CDR3 DNA, CDR3 protein. The D gene is left open where the match is weak. Rows may omit the clone size; those that give it use once, few, many or a size class.

.	TRBV6-6	TRBJ1-1	.	TGTGCCAGCAGTTACTCCGGCAGCTACACTGAAGCTTTCTTT	CASSYSGSYTEAFF
.	TRBV7-2	TRBJ2-3	TRBD2	TGTGCCAGCAGCTTAGATCGGGCTAGCGGGGGGGTATATACGCAGTATTTT	CASSLDRASGGVYTQYF
many	TRBV4-1	TRBJ1-2	TRBD1	TGCGCCAGCAGCCATCGCGTAGGACAGGGCTATGGCTACACCTTC	CASSHRVGQGYGYTF
few	TRBV28	TRBJ1-1	.	TGTGCCAGCAGTCAACAGGGTAGGAATGAAGCTTTCTTT	CASSQQGRNEAFF
.	TRBV7-9	TRBJ1-2	.	TGTGCCGGCAGCTTGGGGGTGAACTATGGCTACACCTTC	CAGSLGVNYGYTF
few	TRBV5-4	TRBJ1-2	TRBD1	TGTGCCAGCAGCCGGATTCTACAGGGGGCAGGGCTTGGCTACACCTTC	CASSRILQGAGLGYTF
.	TRBV7-9	TRBJ2-5	.	TGTGCCAGCAGCTTAGTAAAGGGGGTAGGAGAGACCCAGTACTTC	CASSLVKGVGETQYF
.	TRBV6-1	TRBJ2-7	TRBD1	TGTGCCAGCAGGTCGGACAGGGTCCACTACGAGCAGTACTTC	CASRSDRVHYEQYF
.	TRBV12-3/TRBV12-4	TRBJ2-1	.	TGTGCCAGCAAAGACTCCTACAATGAGCAGTTCTTC	CASKDSYNEQFF
once	TRBV10-3	TRBJ1-1	.	TGTGCCATCAGTGAGTTGGCAGGGCATGAAGCTTTCTTT	CAISELAGHEAFF
.	TRBV5-1	TRBJ2-7	.	TGCGCCAGCAGTTTCCGACAGGATCGGGGCGAGCAGTACTTC	CASSFRQDRGEQYF
.	TRBV10-3	TRBJ2-3	TRBD1	TGTGCCATCAGTGAGTCGTCGCGGTACAGGGGAAGGGGCACAGATACGCAGTATTTT	CAISESSRYRGRGTDTQYF
.	TRBV20-1	TRBJ2-5	.	TGCAGTGCTCTCAGCTCGCGGGGGCACCTTGAGACCCAGTACTTC	CSALSSRGHLETQYF
.	TRBV9	TRBJ2-3	TRBD2	TGTGCCAGCAGCGTAGTTGCGGGAGGGAGAGATACGCAGTATTTT	CASSVVAGGRDTQYF
few	TRBV6-5	TRBJ2-1	.	TGTGCCAGCAGGGGGCGAGGGGGAGAGCAGTTCTTC	CASRGRGGEQFF
many	TRBV20-1	TRBJ2-3	TRBD2	TGCAGTGCTAGTGCACACAGCGGGGTTAGCACAGATACGCAGTATTTT	CSASAHSGVSTDTQYF